Listed here are 9 T cell receptor beta chains from one sample, sequenced in a study of regulatory T cells in long-lasting Graves disease. Combining iRepertoire HTBI primers with Arm-PCR of CDR3 regions, the authors built TCR beta libraries. TCRdb ran MiXCR on the multiplex PCR reads and lists one entry per CDR3 protein. Of roughly 500,000 distinct CDR3 sequences listed, about 14% are singletons. Time point given: newly diagnosed GD, antithyroid drugs for less than 3 months. The TCR library was made from RNA that had been extracted from PBMCs in TRIzol. The data also belong to a second study, concerning T cells in Graves' hyperthyroidism and ophthalmopathy.

The specimen comprised peripheral blood mononuclear cells (PBMCs), sampled at new diagnosis, from a patient treated with antithyroid drugs. The source of these receptors is a man aged 25 to 45 with Graves disease.

This clonotype was seen at least ten times. The chain carries TRBV4-1 and TRBJ1-2; no definite D call. The CDR3 spans 15 residues. CDR1 is MGHRA and CDR2 is YSYEKL in the germline V gene. Trimming cost V 2 bases and J 5 bases, with 15 bases left between them. The CDR3 bases are TGCGCCAGCAGCCAAAAGGGCACCTCCGCATATGGCTACACCTTC. This gives the protein CASSQKGTSAYGYTF.

This clonotype was seen more than once but under ten times. V and J are TRBV4-1 and TRBJ1-1; D may be TRBD1 (5 bases). Trimming took 0 bases from V and 4 from J, leaving 9 bases between them. CDR1 is MGHRA, CDR2 YSYEKL, per germline. The CDR3 contains 14 residues. The DNA for the CDR3 is TGCGCCAGCAGCCAAGAACGGGGCACCACTGAAGCTTTCTTT. Translating it yields CASSQERGTTEAFF.

This clonotype was observed at least ten times. The genes are TRBV14 and TRBJ2-1; D is perhaps TRBD2 (5 bases). This CDR3 comprises 15 residues. Trimming shortened V by 3 bases and J by 8 bases, and 17 bases separated the two germline ends. Germline assignment: CDR1 SGHDN and CDR2 FVKESK. Here the CDR3 reads CASSHSGKGRDEQFF. The CDR3 DNA follows: TGTGCCAGCAGCCACTCCGGGAAGGGCCGAGATGAGCAGTTCTTC.

This clonotype was counted ten times or more. The chain is built from TRBV13 and TRBJ2-1; the D gene is possibly TRBD2 (6 bases). V lost 6 bases to trimming and J lost 4 bases, with 13 bases between them. This CDR3 contains 14 residues. The germline V gene encodes CDR1 PRHDT and CDR2 FYEKMQ (reference sequence). The CDR3, as DNA: TGTGCCAGCAGAGGCGGGACTGGGTACAATGAGCAGTTCTTC. Translated: CASRGGTGYNEQFF.

The rearrangement joins TRBV5-6 to TRBJ2-7, with 9 bases aligning to TRBD2. Germline V gene sequence: CDR1 SGHDT, CDR2 YYEEEE. The ends lost 0 bases at V and 2 bases at J; junction bases unmatched: 9. This CDR3 region has 17 residues. In DNA form, the CDR3 reads TGTGCCAGCAGCTTGGGGGGGAGCGGGAGGCTCCCCTACGAGCAGTACTTC. Translated, it gives CASSLGGSGRLPYEQYF.

This clonotype was counted many times. V is TRBV12-3 or TRBV12-4 and J is TRBJ1-6; D ambiguous. Trimming removed 5 bases from V and 7 bases from J, with 12 bases in between. The CDR3 covers 14 residues. In DNA, the CDR3 is TGTGCCAGCAGTCCGGAGGAGTGGAATTCACCCCTCCACTTT. This codes for CASSPEEWNSPLHF.

In this sample, this clonotype turned up many times. The chain recombines TRBV7-8 with TRBJ2-4; no firm D call. V lost 1 base and J lost 0, with 10 bases in between. The length of the CDR3 is 16 residues. CDR1 SGHVS and CDR2 FQNEAQ come from the germline V gene. Here the CDR3 DNA reads TGTGCCAGCAGCTTAGAAGGCGGTCTAGCCAAAAACATTCAGTACTTC. Protein: CASSLEGGLAKNIQYF.

This clonotype was counted ten times or more. V usage is TRBV29-1 and J usage is TRBJ1-1, with unresolved D. Per the germline V gene, CDR1 is SQVTM and CDR2 is ANQGSEA. CDR3 length: 13 amino acids. Trimming removed 5 bases from V and 0 bases from J, with 10 bases in between. Here the CDR3 DNA reads TGCAGCGTTCCCCGTTCGTTGAACACTGAAGCTTTCTTT. Translation: CSVPRSLNTEAFF. Using reference TRBV29-1 and TRBJ1-1 for the parts outside the CDR3, the full variable domain is SAVISQKPSRDICQRGTSLTIQCQVDSQVTMMFWYRQQPGQSLTLIATANQGSEATYESGFVIDKFPISRPNLTFSTLTVSNMSPEDSSIYLCSVPRSLNTEAFFGQGTRLTVV.

This clonotype has ten or more counts. This chain joins TRBV10-3 and TRBJ2-1; D unclear. V was cut by 7 bases and J by 2 bases, with 21 bases left in between. Per germline, CDR1 ENHRY and CDR2 SYGVKD. CDR3 length: 17 residues. The CDR3 here is CAITSAHSLETYNEQFF. The CDR3 DNA sequence: TGTGCCATCACATCGGCGCACAGCCTTGAAACCTACAATGAGCAGTTCTTC.